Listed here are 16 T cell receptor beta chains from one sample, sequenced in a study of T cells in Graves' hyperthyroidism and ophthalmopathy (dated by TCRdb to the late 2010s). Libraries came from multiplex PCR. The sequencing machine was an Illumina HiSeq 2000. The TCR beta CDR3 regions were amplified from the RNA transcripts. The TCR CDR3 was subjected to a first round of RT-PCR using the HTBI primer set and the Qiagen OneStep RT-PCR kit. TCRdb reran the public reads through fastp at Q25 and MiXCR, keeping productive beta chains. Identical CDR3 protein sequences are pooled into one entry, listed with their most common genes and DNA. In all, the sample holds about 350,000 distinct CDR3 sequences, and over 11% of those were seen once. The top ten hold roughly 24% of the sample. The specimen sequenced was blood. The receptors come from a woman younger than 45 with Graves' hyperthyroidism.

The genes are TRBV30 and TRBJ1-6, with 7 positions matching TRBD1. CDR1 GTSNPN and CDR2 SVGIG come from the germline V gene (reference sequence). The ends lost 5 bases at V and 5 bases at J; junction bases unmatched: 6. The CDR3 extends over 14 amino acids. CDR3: CAWAHGTDNSPLHF. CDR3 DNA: TGTGCCTGGGCCCATGGGACAGATAATTCACCCCTCCACTTT.

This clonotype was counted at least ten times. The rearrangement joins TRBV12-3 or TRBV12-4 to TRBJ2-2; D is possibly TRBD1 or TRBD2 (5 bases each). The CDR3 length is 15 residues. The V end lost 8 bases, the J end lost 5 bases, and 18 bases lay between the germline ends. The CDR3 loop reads CASFFSGAGTGELFF. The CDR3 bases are TGTGCCAGCTTCTTTTCCGGGGCCGGGACCGGGGAGCTGTTTTTT.

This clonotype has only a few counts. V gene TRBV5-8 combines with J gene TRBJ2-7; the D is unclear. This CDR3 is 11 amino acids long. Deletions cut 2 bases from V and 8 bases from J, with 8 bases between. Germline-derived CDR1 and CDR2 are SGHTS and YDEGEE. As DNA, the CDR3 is TGTGCCAGCAGCTTAGGTTCCCAGCAGTACTTC. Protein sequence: CASSLGSQQYF.

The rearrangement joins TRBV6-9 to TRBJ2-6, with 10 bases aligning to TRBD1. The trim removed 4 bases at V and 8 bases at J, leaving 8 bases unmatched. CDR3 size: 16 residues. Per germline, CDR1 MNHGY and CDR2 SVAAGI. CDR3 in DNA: TGTGCCAGCAGTTCGTATCCGGGACAGGGGTCCAACGTCCTGACTTTC. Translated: CASSSYPGQGSNVLTF.

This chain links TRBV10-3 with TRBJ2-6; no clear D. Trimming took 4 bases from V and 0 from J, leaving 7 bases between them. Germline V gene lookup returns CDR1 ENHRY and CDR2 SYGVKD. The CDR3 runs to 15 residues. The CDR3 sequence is CAISGWGSGANVLTF. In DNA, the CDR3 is TGTGCCATCAGTGGTTGGGGCTCTGGGGCCAACGTCCTGACTTTC.

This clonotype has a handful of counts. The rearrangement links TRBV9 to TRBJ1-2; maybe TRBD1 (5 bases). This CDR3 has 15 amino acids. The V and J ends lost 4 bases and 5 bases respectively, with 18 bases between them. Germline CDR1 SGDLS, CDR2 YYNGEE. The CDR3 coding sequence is TGTGCCAGCAGCCCAAGGGGCAATGCTTTTTATGGCTACACCTTC. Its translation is CASSPRGNAFYGYTF. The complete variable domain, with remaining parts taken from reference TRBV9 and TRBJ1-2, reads DSGVTQTPKHLITATGQRVTLRCSPRSGDLSVYWYQQSLDQGLQFLIQYYNGEERAKGNILERFSAQQFPDLHSELNLSSLELGDSALYFCASSPRGNAFYGYTFGSGTRLTVV.

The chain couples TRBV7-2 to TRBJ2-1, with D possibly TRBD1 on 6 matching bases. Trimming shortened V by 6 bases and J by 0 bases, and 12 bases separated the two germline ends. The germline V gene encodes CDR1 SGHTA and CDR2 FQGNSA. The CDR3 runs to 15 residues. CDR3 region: CASSYTGTSYNEQFF. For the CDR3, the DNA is TGTGCCAGCAGTTATACAGGGACCTCCTACAATGAGCAGTTCTTC.

The CDR3 nucleotides read TGTGCCAGTAGTATGATTCGGGGAACCTCAAGGGAGACCCAGTACTTC. It encodes CASSMIRGTSRETQYF. The V and J genes are TRBV19 and TRBJ2-5; D is perhaps TRBD2 (5 bases). The length of the CDR3 is 16 residues. Looked up from germline, CDR1 is LNHDA and CDR2 is SQIVND (reference sequence). Trimming pared 3 bases from V and 5 bases from J, leaving 19 bases between.

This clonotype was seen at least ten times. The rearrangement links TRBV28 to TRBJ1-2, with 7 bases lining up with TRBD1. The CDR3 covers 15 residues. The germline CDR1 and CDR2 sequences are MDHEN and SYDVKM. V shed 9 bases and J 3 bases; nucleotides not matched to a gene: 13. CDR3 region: CASFSTGKDDYGYTF. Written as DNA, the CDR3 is TGTGCCAGTTTTTCGACAGGGAAGGATGACTATGGCTACACCTTC.

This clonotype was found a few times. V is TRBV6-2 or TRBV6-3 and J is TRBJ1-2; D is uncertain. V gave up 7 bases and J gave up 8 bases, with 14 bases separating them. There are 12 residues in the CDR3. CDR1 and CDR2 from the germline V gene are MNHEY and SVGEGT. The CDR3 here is CASTNPLVGYTF. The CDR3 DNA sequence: TGTGCCAGCACTAACCCCCTAGTGGGCTACACCTTC.

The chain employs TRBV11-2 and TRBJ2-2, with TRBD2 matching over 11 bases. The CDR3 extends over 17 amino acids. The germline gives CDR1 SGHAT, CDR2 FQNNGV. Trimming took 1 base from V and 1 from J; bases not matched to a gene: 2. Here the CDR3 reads CASSLAGTSGNTGELFF. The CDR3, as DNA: TGTGCCAGCAGCTTAGCCGGGACTAGCGGGAACACCGGGGAGCTGTTTTTT.

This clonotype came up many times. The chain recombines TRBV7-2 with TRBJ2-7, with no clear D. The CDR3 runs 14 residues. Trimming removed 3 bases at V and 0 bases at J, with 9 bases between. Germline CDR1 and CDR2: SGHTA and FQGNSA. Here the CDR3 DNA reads TGTGCCAGCAGCTTTGTCGGCAGCTCCTACGAGCAGTACTTC. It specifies CASSFVGSSYEQYF.

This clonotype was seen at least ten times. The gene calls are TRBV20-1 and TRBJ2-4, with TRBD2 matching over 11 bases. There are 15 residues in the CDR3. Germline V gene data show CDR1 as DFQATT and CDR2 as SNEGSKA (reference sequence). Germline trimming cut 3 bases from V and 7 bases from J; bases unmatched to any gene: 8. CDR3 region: CSASLAGGGSNIQYF. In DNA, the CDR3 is TGCAGTGCTAGCCTAGCGGGAGGAGGATCGAACATTCAGTACTTC.

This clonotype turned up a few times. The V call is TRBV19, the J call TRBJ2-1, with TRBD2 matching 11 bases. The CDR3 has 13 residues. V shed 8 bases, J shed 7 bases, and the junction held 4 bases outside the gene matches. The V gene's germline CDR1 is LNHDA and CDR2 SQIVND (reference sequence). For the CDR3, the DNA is TGTGCCAGTCGGTCTAGCGGGGGGAATGAGCAGTTCTTC. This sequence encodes CASRSSGGNEQFF.

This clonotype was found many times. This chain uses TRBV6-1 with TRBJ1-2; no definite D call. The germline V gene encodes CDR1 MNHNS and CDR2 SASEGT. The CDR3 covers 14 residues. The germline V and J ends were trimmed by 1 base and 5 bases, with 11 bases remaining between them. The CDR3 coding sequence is TGTGCCAGCAGTGAAGGGCCACCCCCTTATGGCTACACCTTC. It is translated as CASSEGPPPYGYTF.

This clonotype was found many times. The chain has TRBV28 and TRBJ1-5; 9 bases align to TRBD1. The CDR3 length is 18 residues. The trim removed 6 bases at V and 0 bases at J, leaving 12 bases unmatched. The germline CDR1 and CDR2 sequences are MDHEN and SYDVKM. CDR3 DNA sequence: TGTGCCAGCAGACATACCGGGACAGGGAAATATAGCAATCAGCCCCAGCATTTT. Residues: CASRHTGTGKYSNQPQHF.